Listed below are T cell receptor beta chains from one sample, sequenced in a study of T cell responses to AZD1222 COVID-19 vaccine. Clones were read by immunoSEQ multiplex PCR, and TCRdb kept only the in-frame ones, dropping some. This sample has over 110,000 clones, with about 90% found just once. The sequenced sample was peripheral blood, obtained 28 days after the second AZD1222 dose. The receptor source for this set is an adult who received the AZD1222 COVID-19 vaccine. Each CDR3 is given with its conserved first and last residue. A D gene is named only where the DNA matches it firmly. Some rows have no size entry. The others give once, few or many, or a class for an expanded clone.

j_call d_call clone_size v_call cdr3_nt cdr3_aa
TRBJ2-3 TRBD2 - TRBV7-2 TGTGCCAGCAGCTTACGACTAGCGGGGGCAAGCACAGATACGCAGTATTTT CASSLRLAGASTDTQYF
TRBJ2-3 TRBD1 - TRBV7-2 TGTGCCAGCAGCACGAGACAGGGGAGGAATACGCAGTATTTT CASSTRQGRNTQYF
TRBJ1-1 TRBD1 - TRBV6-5 TGTGCCAGCAGCCTCCCAGGGGGGGCTGTAGCTTTCTTT CASSLPGGAVAFF
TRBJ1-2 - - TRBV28 TGTGCCAGCAGTTTTGGACAGAACTATGGCTACACCTTC CASSFGQNYGYTF
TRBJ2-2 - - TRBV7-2 TGTGCCAGCAGCTCAGGGTCTGGGTTTGGCGGGGAGCTGTTTTTT CASSSGSGFGGELFF
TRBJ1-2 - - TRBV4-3 TGCGCCAGCAGCCTAAACGCGCACCAGAGGGGCTACACCTTC CASSLNAHQRGYTF
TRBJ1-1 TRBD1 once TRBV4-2 TGTGCCAGCAGCCTAACGAGACAGGGAGGTACTGAAGCTTTCTTT CASSLTRQGGTEAFF
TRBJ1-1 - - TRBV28 TGTGCCAGCAGTCTCGGGACGTTCGCTGAAGCTTTCTTT CASSLGTFAEAFF
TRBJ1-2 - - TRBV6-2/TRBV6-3 TGTGCCAGCAGTGACAGCTATGGCTACACCTTC CASSDSYGYTF
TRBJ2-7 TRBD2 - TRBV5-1 TGCGCCAGCAGCCCCACTAGCGTATCCTACGAGCAGTACTTC CASSPTSVSYEQYF
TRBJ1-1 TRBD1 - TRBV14 TGTGCCAGCAGCCAAGATCTAGCGGGACAGGGGAAGGGCACTGAAGCTTTCTTT CASSQDLAGQGKGTEAFF
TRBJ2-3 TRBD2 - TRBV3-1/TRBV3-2 TGTGCCAGCAGCCACACTAGCGCTACGCAGTATTTT CASSHTSATQYF
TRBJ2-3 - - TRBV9 TGTGCCAGCAGCGTAGACGTTCCTAGCACAGATACGCAGTATTTT CASSVDVPSTDTQYF
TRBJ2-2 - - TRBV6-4 TGTGCCAGCAGTGACGGGGACAACACCGGGGAGCTGTTTTTT CASSDGDNTGELFF
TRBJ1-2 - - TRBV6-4 TGTGCCAGCAGTGACTCCCCAGCCCTCGGCTATGGCTACACCTTC CASSDSPALGYGYTF
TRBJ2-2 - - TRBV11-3 TGTGCCAGCGGGGCAGGAAGCGGCGGGTCCGGGGAGCTGTTTTTT CASGAGSGGSGELFF
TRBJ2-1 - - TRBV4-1 TGCGCCAGCAGCCAAGATCCGAAACTCGCGAATGAGCAGTTCTTC CASSQDPKLANEQFF
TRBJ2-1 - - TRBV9 TGTGCCAGCAGCGGCGGGTCTATAGAACCTAGCTCCTACAATGAGCAGTTCTTC CASSGGSIEPSSYNEQFF
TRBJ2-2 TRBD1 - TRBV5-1 TGCGCCAGCAGCTCCGGGACAGAGGGGGCCGGGGAGCTGTTTTTT CASSSGTEGAGELFF
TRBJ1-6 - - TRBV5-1 TGCGCCAGCCGGACAGATTATAATTCACCCCTCCACTTT CASRTDYNSPLHF
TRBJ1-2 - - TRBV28 TGTGCCAGCAGTGGCGCCTCAGGCAGGCGCTATGGCTACACCTTC CASSGASGRRYGYTF
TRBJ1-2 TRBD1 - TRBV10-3 TGTGCCATCAGTGAGTGGAGACAGGGAGACGACTATGGCTACACCTTC CAISEWRQGDDYGYTF
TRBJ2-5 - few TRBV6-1 TGTGCCAGCAGTGAGGGGCCCGGTAGGAAGACCCAGTACTTC CASSEGPGRKTQYF
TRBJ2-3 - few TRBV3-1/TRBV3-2 TGTGCCAGCAGCCAAGGATACGGACCTTATGGGGATACGCAGTATTTT CASSQGYGPYGDTQYF
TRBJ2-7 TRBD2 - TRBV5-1 TGCGCCAGCAGCGCGGGACTAGCGGGAGCGGCCTACGAGCAGTACTTC CASSAGLAGAAYEQYF
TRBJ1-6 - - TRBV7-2 TGTGCCAGTCGGGGTGGGAGACATTCACCCCTCCACTTT CASRGGRHSPLHF
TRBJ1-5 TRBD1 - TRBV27 TGTGCCAGCAGTTTATCCTGGACAGGGGAAACCAATCAGCCCCAGCATTTT CASSLSWTGETNQPQHF
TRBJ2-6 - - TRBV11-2 TGTGCCAGCAGCTTAGGAGACGGTGGGGCCAACGTCCTGACTTTC CASSLGDGGANVLTF
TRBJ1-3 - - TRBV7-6 TGTGCCAGCAGCCTAAACCTCTGGAACTCTGGAAACACCATATATTTT CASSLNLWNSGNTIYF
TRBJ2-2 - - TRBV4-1 TGCGCCAGCAGACCCCACACAGGAGACACCGGGGAGCTGTTTTTT CASRPHTGDTGELFF
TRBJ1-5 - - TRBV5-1 TGCGCCAGCAGCGTAGGGCAGCCCAATCAGCCCCAGCATTTT CASSVGQPNQPQHF
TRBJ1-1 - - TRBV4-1 TGCGCCAGCAGCCAAGGCCCAGGGGAGGGGAACACTGAAGCTTTCTTT CASSQGPGEGNTEAFF
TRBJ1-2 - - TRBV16 TGTGCCAGCAGCCCGACTGTGATTCGTCGGGATAGGGGTTACTATGGCTACACCTTC CASSPTVIRRDRGYYGYTF
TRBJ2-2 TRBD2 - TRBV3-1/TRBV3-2 TGTGCCAGCAGCGAGTCTAGCGGGAGGGCCGTCACCGGGGAGCTGTTTTTT CASSESSGRAVTGELFF
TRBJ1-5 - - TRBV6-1 TGTGCCAGCAGTGAAACTGGCAATCAGCCCCAGCATTTT CASSETGNQPQHF
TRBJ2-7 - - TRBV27 TGTGCCAGCAGTTTATCGCCCACAGGGAGCGAGCAGTACTTC CASSLSPTGSEQYF
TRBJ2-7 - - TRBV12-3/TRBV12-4 TGTGCCAGCAGTAAACCGAACTCCTACGAGCAGTACTTC CASSKPNSYEQYF
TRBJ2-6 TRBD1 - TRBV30 TGTGCCTGGACAGGGGGCCTCTCTGGGGCCAACGTCCTGACTTTC CAWTGGLSGANVLTF
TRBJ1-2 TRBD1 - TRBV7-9 TGTGCCAGCAGCTTTCCCCGAGGGACAGGGCATAACTATGGCTACACCTTC CASSFPRGTGHNYGYTF
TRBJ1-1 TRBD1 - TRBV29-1 TGCAGCGTTGAGTCCGACAGGGAGACTGAAGCTTTCTTT CSVESDRETEAFF
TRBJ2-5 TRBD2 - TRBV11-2 TGTGCCAGCAGCTCTCGACTAGCGTCGGGAGGGGAGACCCAGTACTTC CASSSRLASGGETQYF
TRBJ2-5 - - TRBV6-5 TGTGCCAGCAGCCCCGGGACTTTGTATCAAGAGACCCAGTACTTC CASSPGTLYQETQYF